The 19 T cell receptor beta chains presented below share a single source sample, sequenced in a study of T-cell memory formation after mild COVID-19 (dated by TCRdb to about 2021). The receptor library was made with 5' RACE. Sequencer: Illumina NovaSeq 6000. TCRdb redid the processing of the public reads, applying fastp at Q25 and MiXCR, and retained in-frame beta chains. Each record represents a unique CDR3 protein, reported with the most common genes and DNA among its rows. Across this sample there are 530,000 or so distinct CDR3 sequences, with around a sixth seen only once. The leading ten clones occupy approximately 8.1% of the sample. Specimen: PBMCs or a T cell subset sorted from them (not recorded which). These receptors were obtained from an adult woman who had mild COVID-19 (a few samples of this study predate the infection). The sample titles of this study are shuffled in the database, so cell type and time point are left out; the donor was told from shared clones.

There are a few counts of this clonotype. This sequence joins TRBV7-2 and TRBJ2-7; D is possibly TRBD1 (6 bases). V gave up 5 bases and J gave up 6 bases, with 14 bases separating them. Germline V lookup: CDR1 SGHTA, CDR2 FQGNSA. This CDR3 is built from 13 residues. The chain's CDR3 is CASSQQGSLEQYF. CDR3 coding DNA: TGTGCCAGCAGCCAACAGGGCTCTCTCGAGCAGTACTTC.

This clonotype was recorded many times. The chain recombines TRBV15 with TRBJ2-7; D not resolved. Between the trimmed V and J ends, which lost 0 bases and 5 bases, there was a span of 11 bases. The germline V gene has CDR1 LNHNV and CDR2 YYDKDF (reference sequence). This CDR3 has 14 amino acids. CDR3 residues: CATSRDKFLDEQYF. The CDR3 bases are TGTGCCACCAGCAGAGATAAGTTTCTCGACGAGCAGTACTTC.

This clonotype was recorded at least ten times. The rearrangement uses TRBV10-3 and TRBJ2-4; D may be TRBD2 (6 bases). V gave up 3 bases and J gave up 9 bases, with 12 bases separating them. The germline V gene encodes CDR1 ENHRY and CDR2 SYGVKD. The CDR3 loop spans 13 amino acids. CDR3 amino acids: CAISDTAGGIQYF. CDR3 DNA sequence: TGTGCCATCAGTGATACAGCGGGTGGCATTCAGTACTTC.

This chain connects TRBV3-1 to TRBJ1-2; no reliable D call. Germline CDR1 LGHDT, CDR2 YNNKEL (reference sequence). V was cut by 0 bases and J by 8 bases, with 13 bases left in between. This CDR3 has 14 residues. CDR3 in amino acids: CASSQDGGMKGYTF. In DNA form, the CDR3 reads TGTGCCAGCAGCCAAGATGGTGGGATGAAGGGCTACACCTTC. Based on the CDR3 plus reference TRBV3-1 and TRBJ1-2, the full variable domain is DTAVSQTPKYLVTQMGNDKSIKCEQNLGHDTMYWYKQDSKKFLKIMFSYNNKELIINETVPNRFSPKSPDKAHLNLHINSLELGDSAVYFCASSQDGGMKGYTFGSGTRLTVV.

This clonotype was seen only a few times. The chain has TRBV12-3 or TRBV12-4 and TRBJ1-6; D is unresolved. The V end lost 6 bases, the J end lost 8 bases, and 8 bases lay between the germline ends. This CDR3 has 12 amino acids. CDR3 sequence (DNA): TGTGCCAGCAGACTAGGTGATTCACCCCTCCACTTT. Translation gives CASRLGDSPLHF.

The rearrangement joins TRBV7-3 to TRBJ2-3, with TRBD1 as a possible D gene (6 bases). CDR1 is SGHTA, CDR2 FQGTGA, per germline. This CDR3 comprises 14 residues. The ends were cut back, 3 bases at V and 6 bases at J, with 13 bases in the middle. DNA of the CDR3: TGTGCCAGCAGCTTGGACAGCGCTAGGGATACGCAGTATTTT. Its translation: CASSLDSARDTQYF. Full variable domain (missing parts from reference TRBV7-3 and TRBJ2-3): GAGVSQTPSNKVTEKGKYVELRCDPISGHTALYWYRQSLGQGPEFLIYFQGTGAADDSGLPNDRFFAVRPEGSVSTLKIQRTERGDSAVYLCASSLDSARDTQYFGPGTRLTVL.

The chain uses TRBV5-1 and TRBJ1-2, with D tentatively TRBD1 (6 bases). CDR3 size: 15 residues. Germline lookup yields CDR1 SGHRS and CDR2 YFSETQ. Deletions cut 4 bases from V and 4 bases from J, with 17 bases between. For the CDR3, the DNA is TGCGCCAGCAGCCCCGGGGGGGGGCTCAGCTATGGCTACACCTTC. Amino acids: CASSPGGGLSYGYTF.

This clonotype was seen more than once but under ten times. The chain is built from TRBV24-1 and TRBJ2-3; possible D gene TRBD1, 5 bases. The germline CDR1 and CDR2 sequences are KGHDR and SFDVKD. Trimming removed 8 bases at V and 2 bases at J, with 10 bases between. The CDR3 consists of 13 residues. CDR3 protein: CATNEGHTDTQYF. For the CDR3, the DNA is TGTGCCACCAACGAAGGACACACAGATACGCAGTATTTT.

This clonotype was observed at least ten times. The chain uses TRBV29-1 and TRBJ2-4; possibly TRBD1 or TRBD2 for D (5 bases each). Germline V lookup: CDR1 SQVTM, CDR2 ANQGSEA. The CDR3 has 11 amino acids. V lost 7 bases and J 6 bases, leaving 10 bases between the germline ends. The DNA for the CDR3 is TGCAGCGGTGGGACCTTAAACATTCAGTACTTC. Translation: CSGGTLNIQYF.

The V gene is TRBV30, the J gene TRBJ2-1, with D unresolved. Germline V lookup: CDR1 GTSNPN, CDR2 SVGIG (reference sequence). Trimming took 3 bases from V and 7 from J, leaving 13 bases between them. The CDR3 spans 13 residues. DNA for the CDR3: TGTGCCTGGAGCGGCGTGGTAGGTAATGAGCAGTTCTTC. It specifies CAWSGVVGNEQFF.

This clonotype was found a few times. The chain joins TRBV7-2 to TRBJ2-5; D not resolved. V lost 1 base and J 5 bases, leaving 8 bases between the germline ends. The CDR3 has 13 residues. From germline, CDR1 is SGHTA and CDR2 FQGNSA. CDR3 sequence reads: CASSLGTSETQYF. The CDR3 bases are TGTGCCAGCAGCTTAGGAACTTCGGAGACCCAGTACTTC.

CDR3 DNA sequence: TGTGCCAGCAGTTCCCGACAGGGGGCCATGAACACTGAAGCTTTCTTT. It is translated as CASSSRQGAMNTEAFF. The V and J genes are TRBV12-3 or TRBV12-4 and TRBJ1-1; 10 nucleotides match TRBD1. The CDR3 is made up of 16 amino acids. Trimming at V came to 4 bases and at J to 0 bases, leaving 5 bases not matched to a gene.

This clonotype was detected a few times. The chain has TRBV11-2 and TRBJ1-4, with D tentatively TRBD1 (6 bases). Between the trimmed V and J ends, which lost 6 bases and 0 bases, there was a span of 11 bases. Germline loops: CDR1 SGHAT, CDR2 FQNNGV. This CDR3 region has 15 residues. The CDR3 bases are TGTGCCAGCAGGCCCCAGGGGTCAACTAATGAAAAACTGTTTTTT. Its protein product is CASRPQGSTNEKLFF.

This clonotype was picked up a small number of times. The rearrangement links TRBV7-8 to TRBJ1-5, with unresolved D. The V gene's germline CDR1 is SGHVS and CDR2 FQNEAQ. V dropped 1 base and J dropped 4 bases, with 11 bases sitting between them. The CDR3 loop spans 15 amino acids. The CDR3: CASSLVPTANQPQHF. CDR3 DNA: TGTGCCAGCAGCTTAGTTCCTACAGCGAATCAGCCCCAGCATTTT.

The CDR3 coding sequence is TGTGCCAGCAGTTCAGGGACAGGGGGGTTTGACGGTGAGCAGTTCTTC. Its translation: CASSSGTGGFDGEQFF. The chain recombines TRBV12-3 or TRBV12-4 with TRBJ2-1; 11 positions match TRBD1. The V segment lost 4 bases and the J segment 9 bases; nucleotides outside the gene matches: 11. This CDR3 contains 16 residues.

This chain links TRBV29-1 with TRBJ2-7; D is perhaps TRBD1 or TRBD2 (5 bases each). Trimming removed 4 bases from V and 3 bases from J, with 13 bases in between. Germline loops: CDR1 SQVTM, CDR2 ANQGSEA. This CDR3 comprises 13 residues. The CDR3 loop reads CSVVGTPDYEQYF. CDR3 nucleotides: TGCAGCGTTGTAGGGACCCCAGACTACGAGCAGTACTTC.

This clonotype was recorded many times. This sequence joins TRBV6-1 and TRBJ2-3, with 7 bases aligning to TRBD2. Germline CDR1 and CDR2: MNHNS and SASEGT. The trim removed 7 bases at V and 0 bases at J, leaving 10 bases unmatched. The CDR3 has 16 residues. CDR3 protein: CASTGGSVWSTDTQYF. Here the CDR3 DNA reads TGTGCCAGCACGGGCGGGAGTGTATGGAGCACAGATACGCAGTATTTT.

This clonotype appeared a few times. This rearrangement joins TRBV5-5 to TRBJ2-3, with 7 nucleotides matching TRBD2. V shed 6 bases, J shed 0 bases, and the junction held 7 bases outside the gene matches. Germline-derived CDR1 and CDR2 are SGHKS and YYEKEE (reference sequence). This CDR3 comprises 15 residues. CDR3 in DNA: TGTGCCAGCATCCAAGCGGGGACTAGCACAGATACGCAGTATTTT. Protein sequence: CASIQAGTSTDTQYF.

CDR3: CASSYEGTDTQYF. CDR3 DNA sequence: TGTGCCAGCAGTTACGAGGGGACAGATACGCAGTATTTT. This rearrangement joins TRBV12-3 or TRBV12-4 to TRBJ2-3; D is perhaps TRBD1 or TRBD2 (5 bases each). This CDR3 has 13 amino acids. Trimming stripped 4 bases from V and 3 bases from J, with 8 bases between.